These 22 T cell receptor beta chains were all obtained from the same sample, sequenced in a study of metastatic and nonmetastatic thyroid tumors. With MiXCR, TCRdb reprocessed the PCR reads. In the table there are roughly 14,000 clones, 3% to 4% of which are singletons. Nobody among the patients had been given any treatment before thyroid surgery. The sample comprised tumor tissue. The receptors were gathered from a female donor with papillary thyroid cancer or a benign thyroid nodule (not recorded which). Some clones in this sample may be carry-over from other donors' samples.

The CDR3 here is CAWSVGAGGNTEAFF. CDR3 nucleotides: TGTGCCTGGAGTGTGGGGGCAGGGGGAAACACTGAAGCTTTCTTT. V and J are TRBV30 and TRBJ1-1; TRBD1 aligns across 7 bases. J gave up 2 bases and V 0 bases, and 6 bases lay outside the gene matches. The CDR3 totals 15 residues. Germline CDR1 is GTSNPN and CDR2 is SVGIG (reference sequence).

Regarding this clone: The junction differs from germline at one of its ends, possibly a read error. Other DNA variants within this sample encode the same CDR3. The chain uses TRBV2 and TRBJ1-2; D is unclear. This CDR3 is built from 14 residues. Germline CDR1 reads SNHLY; CDR2 reads FYNNEI. The DNA for the CDR3 is TGTGCCAGCAGTGAAAGTACTGGTAGCTATGGCTACACTTTC. Its translation: CASSESTGSYGYTF.

A few counts support this clone. This CDR3 reads CASSEEGTWNSPLHF. The CDR3, as DNA: TGTGCCAGCAGTGAAGAGGGGACATGGAATTCACCCCTCCACTTT. The rearrangement links TRBV2 to TRBJ1-6; D is possibly TRBD1 (6 bases). Between the trimmed V and J ends, which lost 1 base and 7 bases, there was a span of 11 bases. This CDR3 contains 15 residues. CDR1 and CDR2 from the germline V gene are SNHLY and FYNNEI.

This clone was seen at least ten times. One base away lies a much larger clone, so this may be a sequencing read error. Other DNA sequences in this sample translate to the same CDR3. The chain has TRBV3-1 and TRBJ1-2, with no clear D. The CDR3 is 14 amino acids. Germline loops: CDR1 LGHDT, CDR2 YNNKEL (reference sequence). V was cut by 1 base and J by 8 bases, with 14 bases left in between. The CDR3 coding sequence is TGTGCCAGCAGCCAAGCCCAGGTTAGGAACGGCTACACCTTC. Its protein is CASSQAQVRNGYTF.

In DNA, the CDR3 is TGCAGTGCTAGAGATTTCGGACAGGGAGGCTACACCTTC. Its translation is CSARDFGQGGYTF. This chain uses TRBV20-1 with TRBJ1-2, with 8 bases fitting TRBD1. This CDR3 has 13 residues. The J segment lost 8 bases and the V segment lost 0 bases, leaving 5 bases of the junction unmatched. Germline CDR1 is DFQATT and CDR2 is SNEGSKA (reference sequence).

This clone occurred a few times. The chain carries TRBV14 and TRBJ1-5, with 8 bases that match TRBD1. Germline CDR1 reads SGHDN; CDR2 reads FVKESK. V lost 4 bases to trimming and J lost 8 bases; unmatched junction nucleotides: 7. The CDR3 contains 14 residues. The CDR3 protein is CASSRTGTLEPQHF. DNA of the CDR3: TGTGCCAGCAGCCGGACAGGGACTTTGGAGCCCCAGCATTTT.

This clone showed up just once. Mismatch with germline at one junction end may stem from a read error. The rearrangement joins TRBV2 to TRBJ2-7; D call uncertain. In germline, CDR1 is SNHLY, CDR2 FYNNEI. The CDR3 contains 13 residues. This chain's CDR3 is CASARPRAHEQYF. As DNA, the CDR3 is TGTGCCAGCGCTCGTCCTCGCGCCCACGAGCAATACTTC.

CDR3: CASSPWTGGNYGYTF. In DNA form, the CDR3 reads TGTGCCAGCAGCCCGTGGACAGGGGGGAACTATGGCTACACCTTC. The chain recombines TRBV9 with TRBJ1-2; 10 nucleotides match TRBD1. Trimming took 4 bases from V and 2 from J; bases not matched to a gene: 5. The CDR3 contains 15 residues. Looked up from germline, CDR1 is SGDLS and CDR2 is YYNGEE. The whole variable domain, remainder taken from reference TRBV9 and TRBJ1-2, is DSGVTQTPKHLITATGQRVTLRCSPRSGDLSVYWYQQSLDQGLQFLIQYYNGEERAKGNILERFSAQQFPDLHSELNLSSLELGDSALYFCASSPWTGGNYGYTFGSGTRLTVV.

About this clone itself: The conserved final phenylalanine or tryptophan is absent from the CDR3, which likely points to a read error. The rearrangement joins TRBV27 to TRBJ2-3, with TRBD2 matching 14 bases. The CDR3 runs 18 residues. Germline V gene lookup returns CDR1 MNHEY and CDR2 SMNVEV (reference sequence). Unmatched junction bases numbered 10, after V lost 5 bases and J lost 3 bases. The CDR3 coding sequence is TGTGCCAGCAGTCCGGGACTAGCGGGAGCTAGTGTTACAGATACGCAGTATTCT. The encoded protein is CASSPGLAGASVTDTQYS.

This clone has only a few counts. The chain couples TRBV6-1 to TRBJ1-2, with TRBD1 matching over 7 bases. This CDR3 spans 16 amino acids. The V gene end was trimmed by 0 bases and the J gene end by 5 bases; junction bases not matched to a gene: 9. Germline V lookup: CDR1 MNHNS, CDR2 SASEGT. CDR3 nucleotides: TGTGCCAGCAGTGAAGCGGAAGGGGGCACTACATATGGCTACACCTTC. Its translation is CASSEAEGGTTYGYTF.

In this sample, this clone turned up many times. The V and J genes are TRBV24-1 and TRBJ2-3; TRBD2 matches at 7 bases. Trimming took 7 bases from V and 6 from J; bases not matched to a gene: 6. CDR1 and CDR2 from the germline V gene are KGHDR and SFDVKD. The CDR3 is 13 amino acids. The CDR3 sequence is CATRAGGFDTQYF. The CDR3 DNA reads as TGTGCCACCAGGGCCGGGGGGTTCGATACGCAGTATTTT.

This clone appeared a few times. The chain employs TRBV19 and TRBJ1-5; 7 bases align to TRBD1. Germline V CDR1 and CDR2: LNHDA, SQIVND (reference sequence). V lost 4 bases and J lost 5; bases outside the gene matches: 8. The CDR3 contains 15 residues. In nucleotides, the CDR3 is TGTGCCAGTAGTACCTTAGGACAGGACCATCAGCCCCAGCATTTT. This gives the protein CASSTLGQDHQPQHF.

Only a few counts were recorded for this clone. The chain couples TRBV28 to TRBJ1-5; no clear D gene. Germline assignment: CDR1 MDHEN and CDR2 SYDVKM. CDR3 length: 13 amino acids. With 2 bases removed from V and 3 bases from J, the gap between germline ends came to 5 bases. As DNA, the CDR3 is TGTGCCAGCAGTTTACCGGCCAATCAGCCCCAGCATTTT. This gives the protein CASSLPANQPQHF.

This sequence joins TRBV7-8 and TRBJ2-1; D remains ambiguous. The CDR3 has 12 amino acids. Trimming removed 5 bases at V and 3 bases at J, with 5 bases between. Germline V gives CDR1 SGHVS, CDR2 FQNEAQ. The DNA for the CDR3 is TGTGCCAGCAGCCAAAACTACAATGAGCAGTTCTTC. This gives the protein CASSQNYNEQFF.

This clone showed up just a few times. The chain uses TRBV7-9 and TRBJ2-7, with D possibly being TRBD1 (5 bases). CDR1 and CDR2 (germline): SEHNR, FQNEAQ (reference sequence). Trimming left V 1 base short and J 7 bases short, with 14 bases between. There are 14 residues in the CDR3. CDR3 DNA sequence: TGTGCCAGCAGCTTAGTCGCAGGGAACAGGGAGCAGTACTTC. Amino acid sequence: CASSLVAGNREQYF.

This clone turned up a few times. Mismatch with germline at one junction end may stem from a read error. The identical CDR3 is also encoded by other nucleotide sequences in the sample. J is TRBJ2-2 and V is TRBV2; D unclear. Germline V gene lookup returns CDR1 SNHLY and CDR2 FYNNEI. The CDR3 runs to 12 residues. As DNA, the CDR3 is TGTGCCAGCAGTACCAACACCGGTGAGCTGTTTTTT. Its translation is CASSTNTGELFF.

This clone is labeled as large. The V call is TRBV6-1, the J call TRBJ2-3; D is ambiguous. V gave up 5 bases and J gave up 2 bases, with 14 bases separating them. Germline V gene data show CDR1 as MNHNS and CDR2 as SASEGT. This CDR3 spans 15 amino acids. The CDR3 DNA reads as TGTGCCAGCAGTTATCTTAGGAGCGCCACAGATACGCAGTATTTT. It specifies CASSYLRSATDTQYF.

The table lists this clone with a few counts. V gene TRBV6-1 combines with J gene TRBJ1-6; the D gene is possibly TRBD1 (6 bases). Trimming took 8 bases from V and 5 from J, leaving 10 bases between them. Germline CDR1 reads MNHNS; CDR2 reads SASEGT. This CDR3 contains 13 residues. CDR3 region: CASGAGDNSPLHF. The CDR3 DNA is TGTGCCAGCGGGGCAGGGGATAATTCACCCCTCCACTTT.

This clone is medium-sized in the sample. The genes are TRBV2 and TRBJ2-3, with D possibly being TRBD1 (6 bases). CDR3 size: 15 residues. Trimming took 6 bases from V and 2 from J, leaving 15 bases between them. The germline V gene has CDR1 SNHLY and CDR2 FYNNEI. This chain's CDR3 is CASRWSRGNTDTQYF. In DNA form, the CDR3 reads TGTGCCAGCAGATGGAGCAGGGGAAACACAGATACGCAGTATTTT.

The CDR3 DNA reads as TGTGCCAGCAGCGTACGCCAAGGGGGAAACACCATATATTTT. Protein sequence: CASSVRQGGNTIYF. The chain recombines TRBV9 with TRBJ1-3, with D uncertain. V lost 1 base, J lost 4 bases, and 9 bases lay in between. Germline V gene data show CDR1 as SGDLS and CDR2 as YYNGEE. CDR3 size: 14 residues.

This clone was seen a handful of times. The rearrangement joins TRBV27 to TRBJ2-7; tentatively, D is TRBD2 (5 bases). Trimming took off 6 bases at V and 2 bases at J, with 11 bases between the two ends. The CDR3 sequence is 13 residues long. Germline V gene sequence: CDR1 MNHEY, CDR2 SMNVEV (reference sequence). The CDR3 nucleotides are TGTGCCAGCAGGCCCTTCGGGGCCTACGAGCAGTACTTC. As protein: CASRPFGAYEQYF.

This clone has only a few counts. The gene calls are TRBV2 and TRBJ2-2; D may be TRBD2 (6 bases). V lost 8 bases and J lost 5, with 12 bases in between. Germline V gene data show CDR1 as SNHLY and CDR2 as FYNNEI. The CDR3 covers 13 residues. The CDR3: CASGEVPTGELFF. DNA of the CDR3: TGTGCCAGCGGGGAGGTCCCTACCGGGGAGCTGTTTTTT.